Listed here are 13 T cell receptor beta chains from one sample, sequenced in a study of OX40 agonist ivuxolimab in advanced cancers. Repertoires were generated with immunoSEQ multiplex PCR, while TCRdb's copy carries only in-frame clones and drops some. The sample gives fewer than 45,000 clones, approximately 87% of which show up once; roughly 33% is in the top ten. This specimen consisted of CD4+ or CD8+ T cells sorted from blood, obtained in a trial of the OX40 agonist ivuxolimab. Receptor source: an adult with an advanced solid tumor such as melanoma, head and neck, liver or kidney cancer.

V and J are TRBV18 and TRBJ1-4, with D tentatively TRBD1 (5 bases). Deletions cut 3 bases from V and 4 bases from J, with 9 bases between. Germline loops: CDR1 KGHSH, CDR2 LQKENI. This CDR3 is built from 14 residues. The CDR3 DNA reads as TGTGCCAGCTCACCCCGGGACCTTAATGAAAAACTGTTTTTT. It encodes CASSPRDLNEKLFF.

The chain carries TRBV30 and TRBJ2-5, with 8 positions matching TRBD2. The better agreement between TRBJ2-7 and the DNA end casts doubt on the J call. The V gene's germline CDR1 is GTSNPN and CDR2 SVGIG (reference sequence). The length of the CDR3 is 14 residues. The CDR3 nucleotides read TGTGCCTGGGCATTAGCGGGATTGGTCCACGAGCAGTACTTC. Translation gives CAWALAGLVHEQYF.

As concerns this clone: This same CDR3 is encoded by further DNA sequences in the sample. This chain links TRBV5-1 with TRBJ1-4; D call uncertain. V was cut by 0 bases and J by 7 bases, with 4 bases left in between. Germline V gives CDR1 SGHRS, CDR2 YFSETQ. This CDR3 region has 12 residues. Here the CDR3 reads CASSLVGEKLFF. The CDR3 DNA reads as TGCGCCAGCAGCTTGGTAGGTGAAAAACTGTTTTTT. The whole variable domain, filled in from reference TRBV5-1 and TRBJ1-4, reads KAGVTQTPRYLIKTRGQQVTLSCSPISGHRSVSWYQQTPGQGLQFLFEYFSETQRNKGNFPGRFSGRQFSNSRSEMNVSTLELGDSALYLCASSLVGEKLFFGSGTQLSVL.

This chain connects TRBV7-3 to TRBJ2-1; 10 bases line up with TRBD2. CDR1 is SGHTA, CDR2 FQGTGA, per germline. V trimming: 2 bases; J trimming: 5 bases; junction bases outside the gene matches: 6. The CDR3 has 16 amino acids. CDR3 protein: CASSLWASGGHNEQFF. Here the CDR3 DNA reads TGTGCCAGCAGCTTATGGGCTAGCGGGGGCCACAATGAGCAGTTCTTC.

CDR3 residues: CSASYLDTQYF. CDR3 sequence (DNA): TGCAGTGCTAGTTACTTAGATACGCAGTATTTT. The V gene is TRBV20-1, the J gene TRBJ2-3; D remains ambiguous. V was cut by 3 bases and J by 5 bases, with 6 bases left in between. Germline values: CDR1 DFQATT, CDR2 SNEGSKA (reference sequence). The CDR3 sequence is 11 residues long.

The CDR3 nucleotides read TGTGCCATCAGTGAGGACAGGGGTCACTATGGCTACACCTTC. Translation gives CAISEDRGHYGYTF. The gene calls are TRBV10-3 and TRBJ1-2; 8 bases agree with TRBD1. This CDR3 contains 14 residues. With V trimmed by 2 bases and J by 3 bases, 2 bases remained unmatched. CDR1 and CDR2 (germline): ENHRY, SYGVKD.

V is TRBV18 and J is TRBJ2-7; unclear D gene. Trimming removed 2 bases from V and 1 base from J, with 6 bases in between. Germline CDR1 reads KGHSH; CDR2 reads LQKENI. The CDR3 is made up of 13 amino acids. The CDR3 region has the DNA TGTGCCAGCTCACCATTGAGTTCCTACGAGCAGTACTTC. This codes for CASSPLSSYEQYF.

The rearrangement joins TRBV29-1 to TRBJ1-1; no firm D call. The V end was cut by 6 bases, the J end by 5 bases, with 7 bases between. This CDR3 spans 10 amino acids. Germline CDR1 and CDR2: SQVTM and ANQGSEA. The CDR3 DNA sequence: TGCAGCGTCCACCGGACTGAAGCTTTCTTT. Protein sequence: CSVHRTEAFF.

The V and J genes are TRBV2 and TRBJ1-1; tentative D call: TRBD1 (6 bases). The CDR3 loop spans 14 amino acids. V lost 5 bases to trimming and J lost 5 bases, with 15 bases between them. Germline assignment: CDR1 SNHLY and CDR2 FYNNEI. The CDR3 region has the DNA TGTGCCAGCAGTTTTCCGTTGAGGGGGACTGAAGCTTTCTTT. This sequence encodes CASSFPLRGTEAFF.

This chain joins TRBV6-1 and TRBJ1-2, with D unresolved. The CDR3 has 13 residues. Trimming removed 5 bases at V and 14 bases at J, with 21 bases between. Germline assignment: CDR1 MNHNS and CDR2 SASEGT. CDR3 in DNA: TGTGCCAGCAGTCATCTACCACGAATAACCGGGACCTTC. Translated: CASSHLPRITGTF.

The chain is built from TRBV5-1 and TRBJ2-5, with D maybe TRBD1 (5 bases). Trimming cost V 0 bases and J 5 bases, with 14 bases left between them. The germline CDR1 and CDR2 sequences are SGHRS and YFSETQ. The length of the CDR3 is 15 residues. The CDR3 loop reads CASSLVGQGMETQYF. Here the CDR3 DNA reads TGCGCCAGCAGCTTGGTGGGTCAGGGTATGGAGACCCAGTACTTC.

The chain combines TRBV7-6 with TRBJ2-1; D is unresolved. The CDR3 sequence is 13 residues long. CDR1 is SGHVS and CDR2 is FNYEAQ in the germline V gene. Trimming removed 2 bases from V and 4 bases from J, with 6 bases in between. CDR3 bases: TGTGCCAGCAGCTTAAACGGGTACAATGAGCAGTTCTTC. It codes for CASSLNGYNEQFF.

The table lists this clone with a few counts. CDR3 sequence reads: CASSLAGQGSNYGYTF. The CDR3 coding sequence is TGTGCCAGCAGCTTGGCCGGACAGGGATCGAACTATGGCTACACCTTC. The rearrangement uses TRBV11-2 and TRBJ1-2; 8 positions match TRBD1. Germline V gives CDR1 SGHAT, CDR2 FQNNGV. Trimming cost V 3 bases and J 2 bases; bases outside gene matches: 8. CDR3 length: 16 amino acids.